This TCR beta chain comes out of a study of blood T cell repertoires in COVID-19. Sequencing was performed with immunoSEQ multiplex PCR; in TCRdb, only in-frame clones are kept and a portion is missing. The data show over 120,000 clones, over 70% seen once. V dropped 6 bases and J dropped 5; count of bases not matched to a gene: 8. In germline, CDR1 is MNHEY, CDR2 SVGAGI. CDR3 length: 15 residues. The TCR was taken from a man aged 55 to 69 who had recovered from COVID-19. This chain connects TRBV6-5 to TRBJ1-1; TRBD1 matches at 11 bases. The sequenced sample consisted of PBMCs or T cells enriched from blood (not recorded which). CDR3 loop: CASRGTDRGLTEAFF. The CDR3 DNA reads TGTGCCAGCAGGGGTACGGACAGGGGGCTTACTGAAGCTTTCTTT.